The subject of this entry is one TCR beta chain. The data belong to a study of blood T cell repertoires in COVID-19. Study background: Acute-phase and convalescent COVID-19 samples originated in the United States, Italy and Spain. The analysed material was cDNA or gDNA that came from T cells, B-cell-depleted T cells, or PBMCs.

The germline V gene encodes CDR1 LGHDT and CDR2 YNNKEL (reference sequence). Trimming shortened V by 3 bases and J by 0 bases, and 6 bases separated the two germline ends. The CDR3 runs 15 residues. In the source study's methods: Reference gene primer amplification in the assay estimated nucleated cell counts. Assay used: immunoSEQ multiplex PCR; TCRdb lists only in-frame clones, some missing. Clone size and V and J calls were adopted from that table, with D and trimming inferred from the DNA. The table records 200,000 to 300,000 clones, 80% to 95% of them present only once. This sequence was found in a man aged 25-45 years with COVID-19, enrolled during active disease. This chain joins TRBV3-1 (or the pseudogene TRBV3-2) and TRBJ1-6; D may be TRBD1 (5 bases). Sequenced sample: peripheral blood. CDR3 loop: CASSQGGSYNSPLHF. The DNA for the CDR3 is TGTGCCAGCAGCCAGGGGGGCTCCTATAATTCACCCCTCCACTTT.